This is a list of T cell receptor beta chains from one sample in a study of T cell repertoires in ileal Crohn's disease. TCRdb's copy holds only in-frame clones and misses some; the assay was immunoSEQ multiplex PCR. The repertoire includes over a thousand clones, about 80% of them detected once, and under 45% sits in the top ten. The specimen sequenced was ileal tissue. These TCRs come from an adult with Crohn's disease. The CDR3 runs from the conserved cysteine through the conserved F or W. The D gene is left open where the match is weak. Only part of the rows carry a size: once, few, many, or a class if the clone is expanded.

J gene: TRBJ2-7; clone size: NA; D gene: TRBD1; V gene: TRBV2; CDR3 length: 15; CDR3 protein: CASRDPGTDTYEQYF; CDR3 DNA: TGTGCCAGCAGAGACCCCGGGACAGACACCTACGAGCAGTACTTC
J gene: TRBJ1-2; clone size: NA; D gene: NA; V gene: TRBV2; CDR3 length: 15; CDR3 protein: CASSSGIGANYGYTF; CDR3 DNA: TGTGCCAGCAGTTCAGGGATCGGAGCAAACTATGGCTACACCTTC
J gene: TRBJ2-2; clone size: NA; D gene: TRBD2; V gene: TRBV10-2; CDR3 length: 17; CDR3 protein: CASSEGRSGGATGELFF; CDR3 DNA: TGCGCCAGCAGTGAGGGTCGTAGCGGGGGGGCAACCGGGGAGCTGTTTTTT
J gene: TRBJ1-1; clone size: NA; D gene: NA; V gene: TRBV7-9; CDR3 length: 14; CDR3 protein: CASSPDGAGTEAFF; CDR3 DNA: TGTGCCAGCAGCCCCGATGGAGCTGGAACTGAAGCTTTCTTT
J gene: TRBJ1-2; clone size: large; D gene: NA; V gene: TRBV4-2; CDR3 length: 17; CDR3 protein: CASSQVSRTEDNYGYTF; CDR3 DNA: TGTGCCAGCAGCCAAGTCTCCCGGACAGAGGATAACTATGGCTACACCTTC
J gene: TRBJ1-2; clone size: NA; D gene: TRBD1; V gene: TRBV9; CDR3 length: 16; CDR3 protein: CASSVGRDRAGYGYTF; CDR3 DNA: TGTGCCAGCAGCGTAGGCCGGGACAGGGCGGGCTATGGCTACACCTTC
J gene: TRBJ2-7; clone size: once; D gene: TRBD2; V gene: TRBV4-1; CDR3 length: 15; CDR3 protein: CASSQVPAGYYEQYF; CDR3 DNA: TGCGCCAGCAGCCAAGTTCCAGCGGGGTACTACGAGCAGTACTTC
J gene: TRBJ1-6; clone size: NA; D gene: TRBD1; V gene: TRBV7-2; CDR3 length: 17; CDR3 protein: CASSSRTGGNYNSPLHF; CDR3 DNA: TGTGCCAGCAGCTCGCGGACAGGGGGTAACTATAATTCACCCCTCCACTTT
J gene: TRBJ2-7; clone size: NA; D gene: TRBD2; V gene: TRBV29-1; CDR3 length: 15; CDR3 protein: CSARTSGAPPYEQYF; CDR3 DNA: TGCAGCGCTAGGACTAGCGGGGCCCCTCCCTACGAGCAGTACTTC
J gene: TRBJ1-5; clone size: NA; D gene: NA; V gene: TRBV5-5; CDR3 length: 13; CDR3 protein: CASSLEGPQPQHF; CDR3 DNA: TGTGCCAGCAGCTTGGAGGGGCCTCAGCCCCAGCATTTT
J gene: TRBJ1-3; clone size: NA; D gene: TRBD1; V gene: TRBV7-6; CDR3 length: 20; CDR3 protein: CASSLRRQGAPFNPGNTIYF; CDR3 DNA: TGTGCCAGCAGCTTACGTCGACAGGGGGCCCCTTTCAACCCTGGAAACACCATATATTTT
J gene: TRBJ2-5; clone size: NA; D gene: NA; V gene: TRBV20-1; CDR3 length: 11; CDR3 protein: CSARSQETQYF; CDR3 DNA: TGCAGTGCTAGGTCTCAAGAGACCCAGTACTTC
J gene: TRBJ1-1; clone size: once; D gene: NA; V gene: TRBV10-2; CDR3 length: 13; CDR3 protein: CASSRGLNTEAFF; CDR3 DNA: TGCGCCAGCAGTCGTGGGCTCAACACTGAAGCTTTCTTT
J gene: TRBJ1-1; clone size: few; D gene: NA; V gene: TRBV5-4; CDR3 length: 13; CDR3 protein: CASSLGVAAEAFF; CDR3 DNA: TGTGCCAGCAGCTTGGGAGTGGCGGCTGAAGCTTTCTTT
J gene: TRBJ2-7; clone size: once; D gene: TRBD1; V gene: TRBV6-1; CDR3 length: 13; CDR3 protein: CASSGTGEGEQYF; CDR3 DNA: TGTGCCAGCAGTGGTACAGGGGAAGGCGAGCAGTACTTC
J gene: TRBJ2-3; clone size: NA; D gene: TRBD2; V gene: TRBV2; CDR3 length: 15; CDR3 protein: CASRPAGGGTDTQYF; CDR3 DNA: TGTGCCAGCAGGCCAGCGGGGGGGGGCACAGATACGCAGTATTTT
J gene: TRBJ2-7; clone size: NA; D gene: NA; V gene: TRBV5-4; CDR3 length: 16; CDR3 protein: CASSQGGDTAAYEQYF; CDR3 DNA: TGTGCCAGCAGCCAAGGAGGTGACACGGCTGCCTACGAGCAGTACTTC